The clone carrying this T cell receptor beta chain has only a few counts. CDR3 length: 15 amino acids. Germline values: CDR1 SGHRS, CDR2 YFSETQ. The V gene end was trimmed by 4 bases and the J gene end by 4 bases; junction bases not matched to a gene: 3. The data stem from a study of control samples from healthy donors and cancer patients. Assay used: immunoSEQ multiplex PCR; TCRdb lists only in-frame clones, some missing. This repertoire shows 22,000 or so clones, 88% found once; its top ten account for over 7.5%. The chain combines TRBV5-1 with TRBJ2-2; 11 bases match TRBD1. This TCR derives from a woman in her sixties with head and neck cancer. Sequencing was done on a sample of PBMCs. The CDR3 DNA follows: TGCGCCAGCAGCCTAGGGACAGGGGGCACCGGGGAGCTGTTTTTT. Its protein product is CASSLGTGGTGELFF.